The 32 T cell receptor beta chains presented below share a single source sample, sequenced in a study of cytotoxic CD8 clonotypes in ibrutinib-treated CLL (dated by TCRdb to 2020 to 2023). Explained via the paper, the time point label denotes: 20 to 25 months on ibrutinib. Preparation of the library involved the immunoSEQ multiplex PCR assay. TCRdb re-hosts the immuneACCESS table, in-frame sequences only. Its copies lack some clones; in the studies checked, an unresolved V gene accounts for under half of them, and the cause for the rest is not known. The sample table contains hundreds of thousands of clones; only one count was recorded for roughly 70% of them. 15% to 19% of the sample goes to the ten largest clones. Sequences were derived from PBMCs, sampled after 24 months of ibrutinib treatment. The receptors come from a human donor with chronic lymphocytic leukemia.

The chain links TRBV29-1 to TRBJ2-7; 7 nucleotides line up with TRBD1. The trim removed 6 bases at V and 0 bases at J, leaving 8 bases unmatched. CDR1 SQVTM and CDR2 ANQGSEA come from the germline V gene. This CDR3 contains 14 residues. CDR3 loop: CSVSTGSGSYEQYF. The CDR3 coding sequence is TGCAGCGTATCGACAGGGTCGGGCTCCTACGAGCAGTACTTC.

The CDR3 reads CASSLGELAGAETQYF. The CDR3 region has the DNA TGTGCCAGCAGCTTAGGAGAACTAGCGGGAGCAGAGACCCAGTACTTC. The rearrangement links TRBV7-9 to TRBJ2-5, with 11 bases lining up with TRBD2. V gave up 1 base and J gave up 4 bases; unmatched junction bases: 5. The germline V gene encodes CDR1 SEHNR and CDR2 FQNEAQ (reference sequence). The CDR3 extends over 16 amino acids.

The chain uses TRBV7-2 and TRBJ2-3; 13 bases are shared with TRBD2. The germline V gene encodes CDR1 SGHTA and CDR2 FQGNSA. Unmatched junction bases numbered 6, after V lost 3 bases and J lost 3 bases. This CDR3 spans 17 amino acids. CDR3 region: CASSFGLAGEVTDTQYF. The CDR3 DNA reads TGTGCCAGCAGCTTTGGACTAGCGGGAGAGGTGACAGATACGCAGTATTTT.

V is TRBV19 and J is TRBJ2-7; 10 bases are a match to TRBD1. Trimming took 6 bases from V and 3 from J; bases not matched to a gene: 5. CDR3 length: 14 residues. The V gene's germline CDR1 is LNHDA and CDR2 SQIVND (reference sequence). This chain's CDR3 is CASSAGTGDYEQYF. The DNA of the CDR3 is TGTGCCAGTAGCGCCGGGACAGGGGACTACGAGCAGTACTTC.

The rearrangement uses TRBV5-1 and TRBJ1-5; D not certain. This CDR3 spans 13 amino acids. Trimming stripped 0 bases from V and 6 bases from J, with 7 bases between. CDR1 and CDR2 (germline): SGHRS, YFSETQ. The CDR3 coding sequence is TGCGCCAGCAGCTTGGTGGGGTTTCAGCCCCAGCATTTT. Translation gives CASSLVGFQPQHF.

A few counts support this clone. J is TRBJ2-7 and V is TRBV29-1; 7 bases align to TRBD1. This CDR3 comprises 11 residues. Germline V gives CDR1 SQVTM, CDR2 ANQGSEA. V lost 7 bases and J lost 7; bases outside the gene matches: 7. In DNA, the CDR3 is TGCAGCGGGAACAGGGGACGTGAGCAGTACTTC. Translated: CSGNRGREQYF.

V and J are TRBV2 and TRBJ1-5; maybe TRBD1 (5 bases). The CDR3 consists of 13 residues. The V end lost 6 bases, the J end lost 5 bases, and 11 bases lay between the germline ends. Germline CDR1 is SNHLY and CDR2 is FYNNEI. The CDR3 region has the DNA TGTGCCAGCAGCGATTCAGGGTATCAGCCCCAGCATTTT. It is translated as CASSDSGYQPQHF.

This chain connects TRBV5-1 to TRBJ1-3, with TRBD1 as a possible D gene (6 bases). From germline, CDR1 is SGHRS and CDR2 YFSETQ. This CDR3 has 15 amino acids. The V end was cut by 8 bases, the J end by 0 bases, with 15 bases between. CDR3 coding DNA: TGCGCCAGGACAGGAGGGCCGAGCTCTGGAAACACCATATATTTT. Its protein product is CARTGGPSSGNTIYF. Full variable domain (remainder filled in from reference TRBV5-1 and TRBJ1-3): KAGVTQTPRYLIKTRGQQVTLSCSPISGHRSVSWYQQTPGQGLQFLFEYFSETQRNKGNFPGRFSGRQFSNSRSEMNVSTLELGDSALYLCARTGGPSSGNTIYFGEGSWLTVV.

This clone was seen once. This rearrangement joins TRBV28 to TRBJ1-5, with TRBD1 as a possible D gene (6 bases). V was shortened by 5 bases and J by 6 bases, with 26 bases between the two germline ends. The CDR3 length is 18 residues. Germline V gene lookup returns CDR1 MDHEN and CDR2 SYDVKM. Here the CDR3 DNA reads TGTGCCAGCAGTCCGGGGCAAGAGGGGGGGTATTGGAGTCAGCCCCAGCATTTT. Translating it yields CASSPGQEGGYWSQPQHF. The whole variable domain, remainder taken from reference TRBV28 and TRBJ1-5, is DVKVTQSSRYLVKRTGEKVFLECVQDMDHENMFWYRQDPGLGLRLIYFSYDVKMKEKGDIPEGYSVSREKKERFSLILESASTNQTSMYLCASSPGQEGGYWSQPQHFGDGTRLSIL.

This clone has a handful of counts. The V call is TRBV18, the J call TRBJ2-1; 10 nucleotides agree with TRBD1. This CDR3 contains 15 residues. V shed 6 bases, J shed 4 bases, and the junction held 6 bases outside the gene matches. Germline V CDR1 and CDR2: KGHSH, LQKENI. CDR3 nucleotides: TGTGCCAGCTCCCTTAGACAGGGGGCGTACAATGAGCAGTTCTTC. Amino acid sequence: CASSLRQGAYNEQFF.

About this clone itself: A junction end diverges from the germline sequence, so it may reflect a read error. The CDR3 DNA reads TGTGCCAGCAGTGACGGGGGTTTC. Residues: CASSDGGF. This chain links TRBV6-1 with TRBJ2-7; maybe TRBD2 (6 bases). The CDR3 runs 8 residues. From germline, CDR1 is MNHNS and CDR2 SASEGT.

The rearrangement uses TRBV18 and TRBJ2-3; tentatively, D is TRBD1 or TRBD2 (5 bases each). The CDR3 runs to 15 residues. From germline, CDR1 is KGHSH and CDR2 LQKENI. V lost 3 bases and J 4 bases, leaving 14 bases between the germline ends. The CDR3 loop reads CASSPGTRGPDTQYF. The CDR3, as DNA: TGTGCCAGCTCACCGGGGACGAGAGGCCCAGATACGCAGTATTTT.

On this clone itself: Other nucleotide sequences in the sample specify the same CDR3. The chain joins TRBV18 to TRBJ1-5; perhaps TRBD1 as D (5 bases). This CDR3 has 15 residues. The V gene lost 6 bases and the J gene lost 7 bases, with 19 bases spanning the gap. CDR1 and CDR2 (germline): KGHSH, LQKENI. The CDR3 nucleotides read TGTGCCAGCTCGCCCGGGACGGGCCTTGGGCAGCCCCAGCATTTT. It is translated as CASSPGTGLGQPQHF.

This chain links TRBV11-2 with TRBJ2-7; 9 bases map to TRBD2. Germline CDR1 is SGHAT and CDR2 is FQNNGV. Trimming cost V 1 base and J 3 bases; bases outside gene matches: 1. The CDR3 is made up of 14 amino acids. Here the CDR3 DNA reads TGTGCCAGCAGCTTAGGACTAGCGGACTACGAGCAGTACTTC. Translating it yields CASSLGLADYEQYF.

The chain carries TRBV7-2 and TRBJ1-1; TRBD1 is a possible D gene (5 bases). This CDR3 spans 13 amino acids. Germline CDR1 SGHTA, CDR2 FQGNSA. Between the trimmed V and J ends, which lost 5 bases and 5 bases, there was a span of 12 bases. This CDR3 reads CASSQVKGTEAFF. CDR3 sequence (DNA): TGTGCCAGCAGCCAGGTTAAGGGGACTGAAGCTTTCTTT. The entire variable domain, with the rest obtained from reference TRBV7-2 and TRBJ1-1, is as follows: GAGVSQSPSNKVTEKGKDVELRCDPISGHTALYWYRQSLGQGLEFLIYFQGNSAPDKSGLPSDRFSAERTGGSVSTLTIQRTQQEDSAVYLCASSQVKGTEAFFGQGTRLTVV.

This chain links TRBV9 with TRBJ2-5; perhaps TRBD2 as D (5 bases). The germline V gene encodes CDR1 SGDLS and CDR2 YYNGEE. This CDR3 region has 17 residues. V dropped 3 bases and J dropped 3 bases, with 21 bases sitting between them. The CDR3 loop reads CASSGQRTGAWEETQYF. CDR3 coding DNA: TGTGCCAGCAGCGGACAAAGGACTGGCGCGTGGGAAGAGACCCAGTACTTC.

This clone appeared a few times. The chain uses TRBV5-4 and TRBJ2-1; no clear D. Germline assignment: CDR1 SGHNT and CDR2 YYREEE (reference sequence). Trimming stripped 0 bases from V and 0 bases from J, with 10 bases between. The CDR3 spans 16 residues. CDR3 in amino acids: CASSLGGGASYNEQFF. DNA of the CDR3: TGTGCCAGCAGCTTGGGCGGCGGCGCCTCCTACAATGAGCAGTTCTTC.

This clone was found once. The chain has TRBV11-2 and TRBJ1-3; tentative D call: TRBD1 (5 bases). Germline CDR1 is SGHAT and CDR2 is FQNNGV. This CDR3 is 14 amino acids long. The V gene lost 4 bases and the J gene lost 4 bases, with 11 bases spanning the gap. The CDR3 DNA reads as TGTGCCAGCAGCTCTCTCAGGGTCGGAAACACCATATATTTT. This gives the protein CASSSLRVGNTIYF.

The gene calls are TRBV20-1 and TRBJ2-1; D remains unclear. Germline CDR1 is DFQATT and CDR2 is SNEGSKA (reference sequence). CDR3 length: 11 residues. Trimming left V 6 bases short and J 6 bases short, with 9 bases between. CDR3 DNA sequence: TGCAGTGCCACGCCGGGCAATGAGCAGTTCTTC. This codes for CSATPGNEQFF.

This sequence joins TRBV9 and TRBJ1-2; the D gene is possibly TRBD1 (5 bases). CDR1 and CDR2 from the germline V gene are SGDLS and YYNGEE. The CDR3 spans 16 residues. The ends were cut back, 0 bases at V and 7 bases at J, with 19 bases in the middle. CDR3 nucleotide sequence: TGTGCCAGCAGCGTAGAACTTTTCGGGAACGGGGCTGGCTACACCTTC. Its protein product is CASSVELFGNGAGYTF.

The chain combines TRBV5-1 with TRBJ2-7; TRBD1 matches at 7 bases. Trimming took 4 bases from V and 5 from J; bases not matched to a gene: 15. The CDR3 length is 16 residues. Looked up from germline, CDR1 is SGHRS and CDR2 is YFSETQ. Here the CDR3 reads CASSPRGWDMINEQYF. The CDR3 DNA follows: TGCGCCAGCAGCCCCAGGGGGTGGGACATGATTAACGAGCAGTACTTC.

This clone was recorded a few times. The chain couples TRBV4-3 to TRBJ2-7; 7 bases are shared with TRBD1. The CDR3 has 17 residues. Germline CDR1 is LGHNA and CDR2 is YSLEER. V gave up 1 base and J gave up 4 bases; unmatched junction bases: 13. The CDR3 DNA follows: TGCGCCAGCAGCCAAGCCGCGGGCACAGGGGTTTCGTACGAGCAGTACTTC. It is translated as CASSQAAGTGVSYEQYF.

This rearrangement joins TRBV7-2 to TRBJ2-7, with TRBD1 as a possible D gene (5 bases). The germline gives CDR1 SGHTA, CDR2 FQGNSA. Trimming left V 7 bases short and J 6 bases short, with 19 bases between. CDR3 length: 14 amino acids. The CDR3 bases are TGTGCCAGCACCACTGGACATCCTTCAGCCGAGCAGTACTTC. Its protein product is CASTTGHPSAEQYF.

The rearrangement uses TRBV30 and TRBJ2-7; the match to TRBD2 covers 7 bases. The trim removed 5 bases at V and 6 bases at J, leaving 7 bases unmatched. Per germline, CDR1 GTSNPN and CDR2 SVGIG (reference sequence). The CDR3 is 12 residues long. CDR3 sequence: CAWGTIWGEQYF. For the CDR3, the DNA is TGTGCCTGGGGGACTATTTGGGGCGAGCAGTACTTC.

The genes are TRBV4-1 and TRBJ2-7, with 9 nucleotides matching TRBD2. The CDR3 spans 13 residues. CDR1 MGHRA and CDR2 YSYEKL come from the germline V gene. Trimming cost V 6 bases and J 6 bases; bases outside gene matches: 6. The CDR3 nucleotides are TGCGCCAGCAGTTACACAGCGGGGGGCGAGCAGTACTTC. This translates into CASSYTAGGEQYF.

The chain couples TRBV5-5 to TRBJ2-5; 11 bases align to TRBD2. V dropped 5 bases and J dropped 2; count of bases not matched to a gene: 8. CDR3 length: 16 residues. CDR1 and CDR2 (germline): SGHKS, YYEKEE (reference sequence). The CDR3: CASRPPGLAVQETQYF. The CDR3 DNA reads TGTGCCAGCAGACCTCCGGGACTAGCGGTTCAAGAGACCCAGTACTTC.

This clone turned up a few times. Other DNA sequences in the same sample also yield this CDR3. The chain uses TRBV9 and TRBJ1-5; 8 bases line up with TRBD1. After removal of 2 bases from V and 4 bases from J, the junction contained 2 bases not matched to a gene. The germline gives CDR1 SGDLS, CDR2 YYNGEE. The CDR3 is 14 amino acids. CDR3 DNA sequence: TGTGCCAGCAGCGTGGGGACAGGTAATCAGCCCCAGCATTTT. This translates into CASSVGTGNQPQHF.

Only one count was recorded for this clone. The V and J genes are TRBV7-2 and TRBJ1-5, with TRBD1 matching 9 bases. The V gene's germline CDR1 is SGHTA and CDR2 FQGNSA. V trimming: 0 bases; J trimming: 9 bases; junction bases outside the gene matches: 9. The CDR3 runs to 16 residues. CDR3 sequence reads: CASSLAGTGTMVPQHF. DNA of the CDR3: TGTGCCAGCAGCTTAGCGGGGACAGGGACTATGGTGCCCCAGCATTTT.

The rearrangement joins TRBV6-5 to TRBJ2-2; TRBD2 matches at 7 bases. Germline values: CDR1 MNHEY, CDR2 SVGAGI. The CDR3 is made up of 16 amino acids. Unmatched junction bases numbered 5, after V lost 2 bases and J lost 2 bases. For the CDR3, the DNA is TGTGCCAGCAGTTACGGGAGGGGCCCCAACACCGGGGAGCTGTTTTTT. Its translation is CASSYGRGPNTGELFF.

The chain has TRBV6-5 and TRBJ2-7, with unresolved D. This CDR3 region has 11 residues. CDR1 and CDR2 from the germline V gene are MNHEY and SVGAGI. Trimming took 6 bases from V and 6 from J, leaving 9 bases between them. The CDR3 is CASRGPFEQYF. In nucleotides, the CDR3 is TGTGCCAGCAGGGGCCCCTTCGAGCAGTACTTC.

This clone was detected only once. V and J are TRBV10-3 and TRBJ1-1; D not certain. The CDR3 is 14 amino acids. Germline-derived CDR1 and CDR2 are ENHRY and SYGVKD. The V gene lost 10 bases and the J gene lost 0 bases, with 15 bases spanning the gap. CDR3 sequence: CATNMAGMNTEAFF. The CDR3, as DNA: TGTGCCACCAACATGGCGGGGATGAACACTGAAGCTTTCTTT.

V usage is TRBV28 and J usage is TRBJ2-3, with TRBD1 as a possible D gene (6 bases). This CDR3 is 14 amino acids long. V was trimmed by 3 bases and J by 4 bases, leaving 11 bases between them. Germline CDR1 is MDHEN and CDR2 is SYDVKM. The CDR3 nucleotides read TGTGCCAGCAGTTTTCTGACAGGATCAGATACGCAGTATTTT. This encodes CASSFLTGSDTQYF.